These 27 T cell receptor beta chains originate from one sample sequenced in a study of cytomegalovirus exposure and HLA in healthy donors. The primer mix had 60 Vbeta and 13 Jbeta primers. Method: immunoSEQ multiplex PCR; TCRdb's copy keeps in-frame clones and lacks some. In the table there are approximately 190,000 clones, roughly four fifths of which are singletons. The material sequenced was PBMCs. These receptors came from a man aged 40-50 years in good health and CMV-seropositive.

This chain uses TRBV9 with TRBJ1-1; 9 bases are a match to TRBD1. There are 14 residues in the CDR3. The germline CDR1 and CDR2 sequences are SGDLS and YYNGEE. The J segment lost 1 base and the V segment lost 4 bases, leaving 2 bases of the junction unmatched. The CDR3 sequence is CASSLQGANTEAFF. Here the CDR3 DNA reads TGTGCCAGCAGCCTACAGGGGGCGAACACTGAAGCTTTCTTT.

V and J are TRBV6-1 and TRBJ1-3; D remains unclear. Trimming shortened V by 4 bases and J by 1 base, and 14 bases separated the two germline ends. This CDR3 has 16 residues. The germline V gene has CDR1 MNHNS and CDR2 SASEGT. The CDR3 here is CASSVLASLSGNTIYF. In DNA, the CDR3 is TGTGCCAGCAGTGTCCTTGCCAGTTTATCTGGAAACACCATATATTTT.

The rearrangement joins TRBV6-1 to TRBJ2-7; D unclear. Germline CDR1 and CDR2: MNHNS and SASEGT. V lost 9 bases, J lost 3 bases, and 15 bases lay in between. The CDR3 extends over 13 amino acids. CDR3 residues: CASTKASYYEQYF. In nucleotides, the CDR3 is TGTGCCAGTACCAAAGCCTCTTACTACGAGCAGTACTTC.

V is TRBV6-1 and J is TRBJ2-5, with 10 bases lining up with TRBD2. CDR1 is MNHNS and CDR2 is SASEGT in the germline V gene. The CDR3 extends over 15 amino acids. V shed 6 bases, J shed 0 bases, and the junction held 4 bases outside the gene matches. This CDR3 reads CASSRTSGYQETQYF. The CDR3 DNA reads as TGTGCCAGCAGCCGGACTAGCGGATACCAAGAGACCCAGTACTTC.

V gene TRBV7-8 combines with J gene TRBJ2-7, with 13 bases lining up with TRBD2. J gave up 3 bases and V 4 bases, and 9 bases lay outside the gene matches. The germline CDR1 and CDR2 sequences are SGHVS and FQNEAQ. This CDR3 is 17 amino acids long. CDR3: CASSSTQGLAGNYEQYF. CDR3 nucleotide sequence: TGTGCCAGCAGCTCCACCCAGGGACTAGCGGGAAACTACGAGCAGTACTTC.

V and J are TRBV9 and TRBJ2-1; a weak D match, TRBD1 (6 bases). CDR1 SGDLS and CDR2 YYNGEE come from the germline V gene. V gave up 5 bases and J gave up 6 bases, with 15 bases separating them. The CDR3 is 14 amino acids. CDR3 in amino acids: CASSDRPETNEQFF. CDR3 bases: TGTGCCAGCAGTGACAGGCCCGAGACCAATGAGCAGTTCTTC.

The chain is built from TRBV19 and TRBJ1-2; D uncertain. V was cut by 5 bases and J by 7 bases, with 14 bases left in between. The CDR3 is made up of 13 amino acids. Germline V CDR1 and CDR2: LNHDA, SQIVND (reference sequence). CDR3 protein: CASSPTIAAGYTF. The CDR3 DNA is TGTGCCAGTAGTCCCACGATAGCCGCTGGCTACACCTTC.

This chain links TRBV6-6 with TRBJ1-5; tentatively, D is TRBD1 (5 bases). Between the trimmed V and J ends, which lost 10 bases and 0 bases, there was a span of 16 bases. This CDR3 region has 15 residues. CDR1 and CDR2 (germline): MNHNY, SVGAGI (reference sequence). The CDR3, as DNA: TGTGCCACCGTCTTGGACACCTTTAGCAATCAGCCCCAGCATTTT. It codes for CATVLDTFSNQPQHF.

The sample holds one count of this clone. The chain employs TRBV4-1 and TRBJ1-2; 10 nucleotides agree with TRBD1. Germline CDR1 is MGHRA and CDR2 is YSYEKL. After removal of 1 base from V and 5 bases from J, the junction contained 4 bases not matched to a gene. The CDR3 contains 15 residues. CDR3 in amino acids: CASSQGQGARYGYTF. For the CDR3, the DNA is TGCGCCAGCAGCCAAGGACAGGGGGCTAGGTATGGCTACACCTTC.

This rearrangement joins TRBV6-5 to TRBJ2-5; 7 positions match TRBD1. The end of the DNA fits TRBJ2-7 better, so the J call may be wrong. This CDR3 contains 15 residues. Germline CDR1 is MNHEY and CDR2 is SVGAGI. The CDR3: CASSYKAGGYYEQYF. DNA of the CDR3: TGTGCCAGCAGTTACAAGGCAGGGGGTTACTACGAGCAGTACTTC.

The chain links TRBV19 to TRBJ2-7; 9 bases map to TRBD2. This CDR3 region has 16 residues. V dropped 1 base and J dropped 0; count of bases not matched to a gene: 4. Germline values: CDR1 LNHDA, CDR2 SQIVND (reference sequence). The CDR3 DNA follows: TGTGCCAGTAGTATAGGCGGCGGGAGGGGCTCCTACGAGCAGTACTTC. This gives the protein CASSIGGGRGSYEQYF. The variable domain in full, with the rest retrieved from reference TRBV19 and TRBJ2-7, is DGGITQSPKYLFRKEGQNVTLSCEQNLNHDAMYWYRQDPGQGLRLIYYSQIVNDFQKGDIAEGYSVSREKKESFPLTVTSAQKNPTAFYLCASSIGGGRGSYEQYFGPGTRLTVT.

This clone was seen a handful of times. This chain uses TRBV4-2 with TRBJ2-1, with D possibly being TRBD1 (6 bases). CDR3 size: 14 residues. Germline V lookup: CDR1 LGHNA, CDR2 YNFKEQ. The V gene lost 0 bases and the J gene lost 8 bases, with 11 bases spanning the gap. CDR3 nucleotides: TGTGCCAGCAGCCAAGAATGGGGGCGCGATGAGCAGTTCTTC. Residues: CASSQEWGRDEQFF.

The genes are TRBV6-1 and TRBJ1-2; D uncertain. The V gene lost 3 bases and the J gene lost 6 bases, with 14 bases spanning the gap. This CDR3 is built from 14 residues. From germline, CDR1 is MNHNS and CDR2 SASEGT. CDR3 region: CASSEVGEANGYTF. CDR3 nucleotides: TGTGCCAGCAGTGAGGTCGGGGAAGCTAATGGCTACACCTTC.

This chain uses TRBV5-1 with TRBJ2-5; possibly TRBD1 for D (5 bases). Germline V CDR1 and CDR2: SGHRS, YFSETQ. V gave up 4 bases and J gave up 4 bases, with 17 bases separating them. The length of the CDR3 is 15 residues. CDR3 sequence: CASSPQGDVGETQYF. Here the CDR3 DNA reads TGCGCCAGCAGCCCCCAAGGGGATGTGGGAGAGACCCAGTACTTC.

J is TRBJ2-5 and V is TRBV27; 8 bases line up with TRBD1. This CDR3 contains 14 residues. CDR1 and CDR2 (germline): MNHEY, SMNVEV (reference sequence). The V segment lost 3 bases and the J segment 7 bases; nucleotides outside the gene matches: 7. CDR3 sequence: CASSFGAGGRTQYF. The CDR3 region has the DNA TGTGCCAGCAGTTTCGGGGCAGGGGGCCGGACCCAGTACTTC.

The CDR3: CASSENAGAAYEQYF. The CDR3, as DNA: TGTGCCAGCAGCGAAAATGCGGGGGCCGCATACGAGCAGTACTTC. The chain links TRBV7-9 to TRBJ2-7; TRBD2 is a possible D gene (7 bases). Germline CDR1 reads SEHNR; CDR2 reads FQNEAQ (reference sequence). The CDR3 spans 15 residues. The V gene lost 5 bases and the J gene lost 4 bases, with 18 bases spanning the gap.

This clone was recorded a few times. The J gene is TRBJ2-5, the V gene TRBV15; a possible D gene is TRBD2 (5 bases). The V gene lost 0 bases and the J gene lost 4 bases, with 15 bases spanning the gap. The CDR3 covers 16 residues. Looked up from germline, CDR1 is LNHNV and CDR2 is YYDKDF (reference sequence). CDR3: CATSRDRRLEGETQYF. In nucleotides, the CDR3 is TGTGCCACCAGCAGAGATCGCAGGTTAGAGGGAGAGACCCAGTACTTC. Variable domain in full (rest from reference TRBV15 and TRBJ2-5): DAMVIQNPRYQVTQFGKPVTLSCSQTLNHNVMYWYQQKSSQAPKLLFHYYDKDFNNEADTPDNFQSRRPNTSFCFLDIRSPGLGDTAMYLCATSRDRRLEGETQYFGPGTRLLVL.

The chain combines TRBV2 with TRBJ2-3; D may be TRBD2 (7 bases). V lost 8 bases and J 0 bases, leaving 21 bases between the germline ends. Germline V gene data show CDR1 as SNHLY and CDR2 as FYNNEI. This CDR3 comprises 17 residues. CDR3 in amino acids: CASGAAGAPTSTDTQYF. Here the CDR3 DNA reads TGTGCCAGCGGGGCGGCGGGGGCCCCAACTAGCACAGATACGCAGTATTTT.

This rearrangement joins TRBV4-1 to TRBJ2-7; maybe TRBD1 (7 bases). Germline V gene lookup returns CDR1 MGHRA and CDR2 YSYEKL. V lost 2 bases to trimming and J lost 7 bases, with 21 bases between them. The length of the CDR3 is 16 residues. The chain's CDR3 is CASSQPTAGGLREQYF. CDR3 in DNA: TGCGCCAGCAGCCAACCCACGGCAGGGGGACTGAGGGAGCAGTACTTC.

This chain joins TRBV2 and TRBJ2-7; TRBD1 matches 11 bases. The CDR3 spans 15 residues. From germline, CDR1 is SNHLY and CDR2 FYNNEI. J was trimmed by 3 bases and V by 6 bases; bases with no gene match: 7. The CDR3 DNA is TGTGCCAGCAGCGACACCGGGACAGGGGGCTACGAGCAGTACTTC. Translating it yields CASSDTGTGGYEQYF.

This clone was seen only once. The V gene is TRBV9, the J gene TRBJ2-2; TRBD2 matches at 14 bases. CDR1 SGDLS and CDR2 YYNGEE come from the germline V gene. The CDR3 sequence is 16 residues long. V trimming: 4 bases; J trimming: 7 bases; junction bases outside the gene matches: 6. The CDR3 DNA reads TGTGCCAGCAGCCCCGGGACTAGCGGGGGCGGCGGGGAGCTGTTTTTT. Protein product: CASSPGTSGGGGELFF.

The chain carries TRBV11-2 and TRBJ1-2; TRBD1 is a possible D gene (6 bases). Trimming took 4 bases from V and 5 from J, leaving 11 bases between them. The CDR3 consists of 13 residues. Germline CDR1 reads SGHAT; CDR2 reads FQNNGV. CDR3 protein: CASSSTGLYGYTF. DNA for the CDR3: TGTGCCAGCAGCTCTACAGGGTTGTATGGCTACACCTTC. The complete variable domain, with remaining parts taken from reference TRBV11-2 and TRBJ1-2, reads EAGVAQSPRYKIIEKRQSVAFWCNPISGHATLYWYQQILGQGPKLLIQFQNNGVVDDSQLPKDRFSAERLKGVDSTLKIQPAKLEDSAVYLCASSSTGLYGYTFGSGTRLTVV.

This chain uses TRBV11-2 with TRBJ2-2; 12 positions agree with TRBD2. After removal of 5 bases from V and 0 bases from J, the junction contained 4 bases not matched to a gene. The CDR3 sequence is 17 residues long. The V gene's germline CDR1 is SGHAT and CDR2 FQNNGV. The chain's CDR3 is CASSPTSGGPNTGELFF. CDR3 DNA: TGTGCCAGCAGCCCCACTAGCGGGGGGCCGAACACCGGGGAGCTGTTTTTT. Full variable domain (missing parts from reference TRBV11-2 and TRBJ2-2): EAGVAQSPRYKIIEKRQSVAFWCNPISGHATLYWYQQILGQGPKLLIQFQNNGVVDDSQLPKDRFSAERLKGVDSTLKIQPAKLEDSAVYLCASSPTSGGPNTGELFFGEGSRLTVL.

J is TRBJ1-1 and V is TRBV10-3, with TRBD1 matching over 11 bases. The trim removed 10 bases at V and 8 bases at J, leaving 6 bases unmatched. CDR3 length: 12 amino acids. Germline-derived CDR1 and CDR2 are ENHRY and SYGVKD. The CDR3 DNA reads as TGTGCCAGCATTGGGGACAGGGGGGAAGCTTTCTTT. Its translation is CASIGDRGEAFF.

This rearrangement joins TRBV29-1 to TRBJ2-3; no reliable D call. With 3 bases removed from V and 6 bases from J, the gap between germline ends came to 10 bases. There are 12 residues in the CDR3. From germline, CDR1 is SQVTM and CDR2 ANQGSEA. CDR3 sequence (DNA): TGCAGCGTTGATGAGGTCATCGATACGCAGTATTTT. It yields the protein CSVDEVIDTQYF.

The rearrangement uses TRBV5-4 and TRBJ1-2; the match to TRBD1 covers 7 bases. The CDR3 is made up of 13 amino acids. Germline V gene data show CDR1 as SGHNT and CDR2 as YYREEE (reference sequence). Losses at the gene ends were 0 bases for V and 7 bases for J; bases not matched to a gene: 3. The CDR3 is CASSLDRGSGYTF. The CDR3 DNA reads TGTGCCAGCAGCTTGGACAGGGGCTCTGGCTACACCTTC.

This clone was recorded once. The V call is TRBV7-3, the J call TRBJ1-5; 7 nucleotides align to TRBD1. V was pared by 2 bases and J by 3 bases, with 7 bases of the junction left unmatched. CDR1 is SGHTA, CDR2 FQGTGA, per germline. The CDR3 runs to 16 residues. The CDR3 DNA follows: TGTGCCAGCAGCTTACCGGGACAGATCTCCAATCAGCCCCAGCATTTT. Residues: CASSLPGQISNQPQHF.